These 2 T cell receptor beta chains share one sample of origin, sequenced in a study of beta chain features in type 1 diabetes. Investigators reverse transcribed all isolated RNA, so they sequenced expressed TCRB transcripts. TCRdb's table, derived via immunoSEQ multiplex PCR, lists solely in-frame clones and lacks some. This table has some 330,000 clones, roughly 11% appearing once. Material for sequencing was naive CD4+ T cells from blood. The receptors shown here come from a woman under 40 in good health.

V and J are TRBV14 and TRBJ2-5; TRBD1 matches 8 bases. The germline V gene encodes CDR1 SGHDN and CDR2 FVKESK. The J segment lost 2 bases and the V segment lost 3 bases, leaving 11 bases of the junction unmatched. The CDR3 loop spans 17 amino acids. CDR3 loop: CASSHHPGQGIQETQYF. The CDR3 DNA reads as TGTGCCAGCAGCCATCATCCCGGACAGGGCATTCAAGAGACCCAGTACTTC.

The chain carries TRBV6-5 and TRBJ1-2; D is unresolved. The germline V gene has CDR1 MNHEY and CDR2 SVGAGI. Trimming stripped 7 bases from V and 4 bases from J, with 7 bases between. CDR3 length equals 11 residues. The CDR3 nucleotides read TGTGCCAGCACCTCGGTCTATGGCTACACCTTC. Translated, it gives CASTSVYGYTF.